The 30 T cell receptor beta chains presented below share a single source sample, sequenced in a study of control samples from healthy donors and cancer patients. The method was immunoSEQ multiplex PCR; TCRdb's version includes in-frame clones alone and lacks a portion of them. The sample yields approximately 170,000 clones, approximately 92% seen once. Sequencing used blood. These receptors originate from a woman in her fifties or sixties in good health.

The chain joins TRBV13 to TRBJ1-1; maybe TRBD1 (5 bases). The CDR3 runs to 14 residues. V was pared by 8 bases and J by 0 bases, with 13 bases between. From germline, CDR1 is PRHDT and CDR2 FYEKMQ (reference sequence). CDR3 loop: CASLRQPMNTEAFF. In nucleotides, the CDR3 is TGTGCCAGCCTGAGACAGCCCATGAACACTGAAGCTTTCTTT.

The rearrangement uses TRBV7-6 and TRBJ2-7; 13 nucleotides align to TRBD2. This CDR3 is built from 18 residues. CDR1 is SGHVS, CDR2 FNYEAQ, per germline. After removal of 2 bases from V and 1 base from J, the junction contained 8 bases not matched to a gene. The CDR3: CASSLFPLAGGISYEQYF. The CDR3 DNA reads TGTGCCAGCAGCTTATTTCCACTAGCGGGGGGGATATCCTACGAGCAGTACTTC.

The chain recombines TRBV11-2 with TRBJ1-2; D remains unclear. The V and J ends lost 3 bases and 7 bases respectively, with 9 bases between them. Germline V CDR1 and CDR2: SGHAT, FQNNGV. CDR3 size: 12 residues. The CDR3 region has the DNA TGTGCCAGCAGCTTGGATGAGGGTGGCTACACCTTC. Its translation: CASSLDEGGYTF.

The chain uses TRBV11-2 and TRBJ1-5; D ambiguous. Germline CDR1 and CDR2: SGHAT and FQNNGV. This CDR3 comprises 13 residues. Trimming pared 3 bases from V and 4 bases from J, leaving 7 bases between. CDR3 DNA sequence: TGTGCCAGCAGCTTGGTAGGGAATCAGCCCCAGCATTTT. This gives the protein CASSLVGNQPQHF.

The chain carries TRBV7-8 and TRBJ2-7; 9 bases align to TRBD1. Germline V gene data show CDR1 as SGHVS and CDR2 as FQNEAQ. The V gene end was trimmed by 5 bases and the J gene end by 5 bases; junction bases not matched to a gene: 10. The CDR3 has 15 residues. DNA of the CDR3: TGTGCCAGCAGCGTTAACAGGGGGCGCAGCGACGAGCAGTACTTC. It is translated as CASSVNRGRSDEQYF.

V gene TRBV23-1 combines with J gene TRBJ1-1, with D maybe TRBD1 (5 bases). TRBV23-1 is designated an ORF whose function remains uncertain. Trimming removed 0 bases at V and 1 base at J, with 12 bases between. CDR3 length: 16 amino acids. Written as DNA, the CDR3 is TGCGCCAGCAGTCAATCCCGCGGGGCAGGGAACACTGAAGCTTTCTTT. This translates into CASSQSRGAGNTEAFF.

This sequence joins TRBV2 and TRBJ2-3, with 10 bases identical to TRBD1. V lost 6 bases, J lost 9 bases, and 15 bases stayed unmatched. This CDR3 has 16 residues. CDR1 is SNHLY and CDR2 is FYNNEI in the germline V gene. In DNA form, the CDR3 reads TGTGCCAGCAGCCCTTCCGGGACAGGGGTAGGTGGGACGCAGTATTTT. As protein: CASSPSGTGVGGTQYF.

This chain links TRBV29-1 with TRBJ1-2, with TRBD1 as a possible D gene (6 bases). Trimming removed 5 bases at V and 3 bases at J, with 16 bases between. The germline V gene encodes CDR1 SQVTM and CDR2 ANQGSEA. The CDR3 consists of 14 residues. The CDR3 coding sequence is TGCAGCGTTCGTTTGGGGGCTGGGGACTATGGCTACACCTTC. Its protein is CSVRLGAGDYGYTF. The full variable domain, completed using reference TRBV29-1 and TRBJ1-2, is SAVISQKPSRDICQRGTSLTIQCQVDSQVTMMFWYRQQPGQSLTLIATANQGSEATYESGFVIDKFPISRPNLTFSTLTVSNMSPEDSSIYLCSVRLGAGDYGYTFGSGTRLTVV.

The chain joins TRBV6-5 to TRBJ1-2, with D hard to call. Trimming took off 6 bases at V and 8 bases at J, with 16 bases between the two ends. CDR3 length: 13 amino acids. CDR1 is MNHEY and CDR2 is SVGAGI in the germline V gene. CDR3 region: CASRPRAGRGYTF. For the CDR3, the DNA is TGTGCCAGCAGACCCCGAGCAGGCCGGGGCTACACCTTC.

The CDR3 spells CAISESRTGAYNEQFF. The CDR3, as DNA: TGTGCCATCAGTGAGTCACGGACAGGGGCCTACAATGAGCAGTTCTTC. V gene TRBV10-3 combines with J gene TRBJ2-1; 9 positions agree with TRBD1. This CDR3 contains 16 residues. The germline V gene has CDR1 ENHRY and CDR2 SYGVKD. V was pared by 0 bases and J by 2 bases, with 2 bases of the junction left unmatched.

The gene calls are TRBV2 and TRBJ1-3; tentatively, D is TRBD1 (6 bases). The CDR3 length is 13 residues. Germline V gene sequence: CDR1 SNHLY, CDR2 FYNNEI. With 7 bases removed from V and 4 bases from J, the gap between germline ends came to 11 bases. As DNA, the CDR3 is TGTGCCAGCAAAGAGGGGGGGGGAAACACCATATATTTT. The encoded protein is CASKEGGGNTIYF. The full variable domain, in which reference TRBV2 and TRBJ1-3 provide the parts outside the CDR3, is EPEVTQTPSHQVTQMGQEVILRCVPISNHLYFYWYRQILGQKVEFLVSFYNNEISEKSEIFDDQFSVERPDGSNFTLKIRSTKLEDSAMYFCASKEGGGNTIYFGEGSWLTVV.

This rearrangement joins TRBV6-2 or TRBV6-3 to TRBJ2-2, with no clear D. The V gene's germline CDR1 is MNHEY and CDR2 SVGEGT. V lost 6 bases and J 7 bases, leaving 6 bases between the germline ends. The CDR3 length is 11 residues. The CDR3, as DNA: TGTGCCAGCAGCTCGGGCGGGGAGCTGTTTTTT. It translates to CASSSGGELFF.

CDR3 in amino acids: CSVKIRYDEQYF. As DNA, the CDR3 is TGCAGCGTTAAAATTCGGTATGACGAGCAGTACTTC. This sequence joins TRBV29-1 and TRBJ2-7, with unresolved D. The CDR3 is 12 residues long. Germline assignment: CDR1 SQVTM and CDR2 ANQGSEA. Trimming took 5 bases from V and 5 from J, leaving 13 bases between them.

The chain has TRBV27 and TRBJ1-6; D uncertain. The CDR3 extends over 16 amino acids. Germline V gene sequence: CDR1 MNHEY, CDR2 SMNVEV (reference sequence). Trimming left V 4 bases short and J 0 bases short, with 10 bases between. CDR3 sequence reads: CASSYRARSYNSPLHF. CDR3 in DNA: TGTGCCAGCAGTTATCGGGCCCGCTCCTATAATTCACCCCTCCACTTT.

The CDR3 is CASSYDQGGYGYTF. In nucleotides, the CDR3 is TGTGCCAGCAGTTACGACCAGGGGGGCTATGGCTACACCTTC. V gene TRBV6-6 combines with J gene TRBJ1-2; 7 bases map to TRBD1. V trimming: 2 bases; J trimming: 4 bases; junction bases outside the gene matches: 4. The CDR3 sequence is 14 residues long. Germline CDR1 MNHNY, CDR2 SVGAGI (reference sequence).

This chain uses TRBV12-3 or TRBV12-4 with TRBJ1-1; 9 nucleotides agree with TRBD1. Trimming at V came to 6 bases and at J to 11 bases, leaving 4 bases not matched to a gene. The CDR3 has 11 amino acids. CDR3 bases: TGTGCCAGCAGGGACAGGGGATCGGCTTTCTTT. It specifies CASRDRGSAFF.

This chain connects TRBV6-1 to TRBJ1-2, with D unresolved. The CDR3 is 13 amino acids. Germline CDR1 MNHNS, CDR2 SASEGT. V was shortened by 3 bases and J by 0 bases, with 5 bases between the two germline ends. CDR3 sequence: CASSDSSNYGYTF. The CDR3 region has the DNA TGTGCCAGCAGTGACAGTTCTAACTATGGCTACACCTTC.

This rearrangement joins TRBV19 to TRBJ1-2; D unclear. The CDR3 extends over 12 amino acids. Germline V CDR1 and CDR2: LNHDA, SQIVND (reference sequence). Trimming cost V 6 bases and J 8 bases, with 13 bases left between them. CDR3 loop: CASSRSVRGYTF. DNA for the CDR3: TGTGCCAGTAGCCGTTCAGTCCGAGGCTACACCTTC.

This chain links TRBV5-4 with TRBJ2-6; D gene ambiguous. The CDR3 runs to 15 residues. V lost 4 bases and J lost 0, with 8 bases in between. The germline V gene has CDR1 SGHNT and CDR2 YYREEE (reference sequence). CDR3 nucleotide sequence: TGTGCCAGCAGCCCTCGTGTCTCTGGGGCCAACGTCCTGACTTTC. This sequence encodes CASSPRVSGANVLTF.

The chain uses TRBV5-4 and TRBJ2-7; 7 bases are shared with TRBD1. This CDR3 has 15 amino acids. Germline-derived CDR1 and CDR2 are SGHNT and YYREEE (reference sequence). The J segment lost 5 bases and the V segment lost 4 bases, leaving 12 bases of the junction unmatched. The CDR3 loop is CASSLRRQGSHEQYF. DNA of the CDR3: TGTGCCAGCAGCCTCAGAAGACAGGGATCCCACGAGCAGTACTTC.

This rearrangement joins TRBV15 to TRBJ2-1, with 8 bases matching TRBD2. The CDR3 spans 12 residues. Losses at the gene ends were 5 bases for V and 12 bases for J; bases not matched to a gene: 6. The germline CDR1 and CDR2 sequences are LNHNV and YYDKDF (reference sequence). Here the CDR3 reads CATSPREGTQFF. CDR3 DNA: TGTGCCACCAGCCCACGGGAGGGGACGCAGTTCTTC.

V usage is TRBV5-1 and J usage is TRBJ2-1; 10 bases align to TRBD2. Germline CDR1 reads SGHRS; CDR2 reads YFSETQ. The ends lost 2 bases at V and 0 bases at J; junction bases unmatched: 5. The CDR3 runs 17 residues. The CDR3: CASSLSSGGGSYNEQFF. DNA for the CDR3: TGCGCCAGCAGCTTATCTAGCGGGGGCGGCTCCTACAATGAGCAGTTCTTC.

The chain carries TRBV11-3 and TRBJ1-2; 7 nucleotides align to TRBD1. CDR3 length: 12 amino acids. In germline, CDR1 is SGHNT, CDR2 YENEEA. After removal of 5 bases from V and 6 bases from J, the junction contained 3 bases not matched to a gene. The CDR3 loop is CASSKGQNGYTF. The CDR3 DNA is TGTGCCAGCAGCAAGGGACAGAATGGCTACACCTTC.

The chain recombines TRBV7-9 with TRBJ1-1; D unresolved. Germline V CDR1 and CDR2: SEHNR, FQNEAQ (reference sequence). V gave up 6 bases and J gave up 6 bases, with 8 bases separating them. The CDR3 is made up of 11 amino acids. The CDR3 protein is CASSFLAEAFF. The CDR3 DNA is TGTGCCAGCAGTTTCTTGGCTGAAGCTTTCTTT.

The rearrangement joins TRBV6-4 to TRBJ1-2, with 8 positions matching TRBD1. Germline V gene sequence: CDR1 MRHNA, CDR2 SNTAGT. The CDR3 is 16 amino acids. J lost 6 bases, V lost 5 bases, and 14 bases had no gene match. The CDR3 loop reads CASSPRPLDRVDGYTF. CDR3 in DNA: TGTGCCAGCAGTCCCCGCCCTTTGGACAGGGTAGATGGCTACACCTTC.

This clone showed up just once. The rearrangement links TRBV3-1 (or the pseudogene TRBV3-2) to TRBJ2-1; no clear D gene. The CDR3 covers 15 residues. CDR1 and CDR2 from the germline V gene are LGHDT and YNNKEL (reference sequence). V shed 0 bases and J shed 8 bases, with 14 bases lying between them. The CDR3, as DNA: TGTGCCAGCAGCCAAGATTGGGTGTTTACGCATGAGCAGTTCTTC. It yields the protein CASSQDWVFTHEQFF.

This clone is a singleton in its sample. V usage is TRBV7-2 and J usage is TRBJ2-3, with 12 positions matching TRBD2. Per the germline V gene, CDR1 is SGHTA and CDR2 is FQGNSA. This CDR3 spans 16 amino acids. V lost 4 bases to trimming and J lost 4 bases; unmatched junction nucleotides: 6. CDR3 amino acids: CASSSRTSGVADTQYF. DNA for the CDR3: TGTGCCAGCAGCTCTCGGACTAGCGGGGTTGCAGATACGCAGTATTTT. Using reference TRBV7-2 and TRBJ2-3 for the parts outside the CDR3, the full variable domain is GAGVSQSPSNKVTEKGKDVELRCDPISGHTALYWYRQSLGQGLEFLIYFQGNSAPDKSGLPSDRFSAERTGGSVSTLTIQRTQQEDSAVYLCASSSRTSGVADTQYFGPGTRLTVL.

The rearrangement links TRBV4-1 to TRBJ2-5, with 10 bases identical to TRBD2. Germline V gene lookup returns CDR1 MGHRA and CDR2 YSYEKL. V was pared by 1 base and J by 2 bases, with 10 bases of the junction left unmatched. The CDR3 extends over 18 amino acids. CDR3 loop: CASSQGARSGGYQETQYF. The DNA for the CDR3 is TGCGCCAGCAGCCAAGGGGCTCGTAGCGGGGGGTATCAAGAGACCCAGTACTTC.

The chain uses TRBV7-2 and TRBJ2-7; D is ambiguous. Trimming stripped 5 bases from V and 3 bases from J, with 14 bases between. The CDR3 runs 14 residues. From germline, CDR1 is SGHTA and CDR2 FQGNSA. CDR3 region: CASSLLGTYYEQYF. Written as DNA, the CDR3 is TGTGCCAGCAGCCTCTTGGGAACTTACTACGAGCAGTACTTC.

The V and J genes are TRBV19 and TRBJ1-1, with TRBD1 matching 8 bases. CDR3 length: 16 amino acids. V trimming: 3 bases; J trimming: 4 bases; junction bases outside the gene matches: 10. Germline V lookup: CDR1 LNHDA, CDR2 SQIVND (reference sequence). CDR3 sequence reads: CASSIGTGGYGTEAFF. As DNA, the CDR3 is TGTGCCAGTAGTATTGGGACAGGTGGTTATGGCACTGAAGCTTTCTTT. The full variable domain, with the rest looked up from reference TRBV19 and TRBJ1-1, is DGGITQSPKYLFRKEGQNVTLSCEQNLNHDAMYWYRQDPGQGLRLIYYSQIVNDFQKGDIAEGYSVSREKKESFPLTVTSAQKNPTAFYLCASSIGTGGYGTEAFFGQGTRLTVV.